Each of the 9 T cell receptor beta chains below was sequenced from the same sample in a study of shared clonotypes between healthy human individuals. This table comes from immunoSEQ multiplex PCR, and its TCRdb copy is limited to in-frame clones, with some not included. The sample lists about 2.4 million clones; more than 90% were seen once. The sequenced sample consisted of naive CD4+ T cells sorted from blood. Stated subset: CD45RA+ positively selected. Receptors were obtained from a man between 18 and 35 years old in good health.

The chain couples TRBV7-2 to TRBJ2-2; 7 nucleotides line up with TRBD1. Germline V CDR1 and CDR2: SGHTA, FQGNSA. Germline trimming cut 5 bases from V and 0 bases from J; bases unmatched to any gene: 6. CDR3 length: 16 amino acids. The CDR3 nucleotides read TGTGCCAGCAGCCCGAGGGACAGAACGAACACCGGGGAGCTGTTTTTT. Translating it yields CASSPRDRTNTGELFF.

The CDR3 is CSVTSGGVYEQYF. In DNA form, the CDR3 reads TGCAGCGTGACTAGCGGGGGAGTTTACGAGCAGTACTTC. The J gene is TRBJ2-5, the V gene TRBV29-1; TRBD2 aligns across 12 bases. Judging by the DNA end, TRBJ2-7 fits better; the J call may be wrong. The CDR3 spans 13 residues. Germline V lookup: CDR1 SQVTM, CDR2 ANQGSEA.

The chain is built from TRBV10-2 and TRBJ2-3; 9 positions match TRBD2. The V gene end was trimmed by 3 bases and the J gene end by 0 bases; junction bases not matched to a gene: 4. The CDR3 loop spans 16 amino acids. CDR1 is WSHSY and CDR2 is SAAADI in the germline V gene. CDR3 nucleotide sequence: TGCGCCAGCAGTGACCCGGGGACTAGCAGCACAGATACGCAGTATTTT. The encoded protein is CASSDPGTSSTDTQYF.

Concerning this clone: Other DNA sequences within the sample encode an identical CDR3. The chain couples TRBV15 to TRBJ2-5; a weak D match, TRBD1 (6 bases). Germline V CDR1 and CDR2: LNHNV, YYDKDF (reference sequence). V shed 0 bases and J shed 4 bases, with 9 bases lying between them. CDR3 length: 14 residues. CDR3 sequence: CATSRDAGVETQYF. The CDR3 region has the DNA TGTGCCACCAGCAGAGATGCAGGGGTAGAGACCCAGTACTTC.

This chain joins TRBV21-1 and TRBJ1-1; TRBD1 was called by the table and not checked on the DNA. TRBV21-1 is noted as a pseudogene. The CDR3 has 13 residues. CDR3 loop: CASSDGTGPEAFF. The CDR3 coding sequence is TGTGCCAGCAGCGACGGGACAGGGCCTGAAGCTTTCTTT.

The rearrangement uses TRBV15 and TRBJ1-2, with TRBD1 as a possible D gene (6 bases). V was clipped by 2 bases and J by 5 bases, with 21 bases between them. CDR1 and CDR2 (germline): LNHNV, YYDKDF (reference sequence). The CDR3 covers 17 residues. CDR3 DNA: TGTGCCACCAGCAGACCTTTAGGGGGGAGAGGACAATATGGCTACACCTTC. Its translation is CATSRPLGGRGQYGYTF.

The CDR3 DNA reads as TGCGCCAGCAGCCCGGGACAGGGGGCTAAACCAGCCAAAAACATTCAGTACTTC. Translated: CASSPGQGAKPAKNIQYF. This chain links TRBV4-3 with TRBJ2-4; 12 bases are a match to TRBD1. CDR1 is LGHNA, CDR2 YSLEER, per germline. This CDR3 spans 18 amino acids. The trim removed 4 bases at V and 0 bases at J, leaving 7 bases unmatched.

The genes are TRBV2 and TRBJ1-1; D gene ambiguous. V was clipped by 6 bases and J by 3 bases, with 14 bases between them. The CDR3 is 14 residues long. In germline, CDR1 is SNHLY, CDR2 FYNNEI. CDR3 loop: CASRPSRVDTEAFF. CDR3 DNA sequence: TGTGCCAGCAGACCCTCTAGGGTGGACACTGAAGCTTTCTTT.

This rearrangement joins TRBV18 to TRBJ2-1, with 9 bases lining up with TRBD1. The CDR3 spans 14 residues. The V gene end was trimmed by 6 bases and the J gene end by 7 bases; junction bases not matched to a gene: 7. Germline V gene sequence: CDR1 KGHSH, CDR2 LQKENI. Written as DNA, the CDR3 is TGTGCCAGCTCCCCAGGACAGGGGTGGAATGAGCAGTTCTTC. Its translation is CASSPGQGWNEQFF.